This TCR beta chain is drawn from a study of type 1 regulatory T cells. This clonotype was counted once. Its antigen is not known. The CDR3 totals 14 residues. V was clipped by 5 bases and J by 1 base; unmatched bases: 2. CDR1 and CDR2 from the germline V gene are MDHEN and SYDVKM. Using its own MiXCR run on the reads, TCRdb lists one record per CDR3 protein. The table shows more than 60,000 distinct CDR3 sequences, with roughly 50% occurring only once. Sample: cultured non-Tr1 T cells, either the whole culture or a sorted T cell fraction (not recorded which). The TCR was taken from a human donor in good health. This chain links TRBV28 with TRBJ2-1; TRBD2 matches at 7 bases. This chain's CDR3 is CASSRGGSYNEQFF. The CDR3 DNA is TGTGCCAGCAGTCGCGGGGGATCCTACAATGAGCAGTTCTTC.